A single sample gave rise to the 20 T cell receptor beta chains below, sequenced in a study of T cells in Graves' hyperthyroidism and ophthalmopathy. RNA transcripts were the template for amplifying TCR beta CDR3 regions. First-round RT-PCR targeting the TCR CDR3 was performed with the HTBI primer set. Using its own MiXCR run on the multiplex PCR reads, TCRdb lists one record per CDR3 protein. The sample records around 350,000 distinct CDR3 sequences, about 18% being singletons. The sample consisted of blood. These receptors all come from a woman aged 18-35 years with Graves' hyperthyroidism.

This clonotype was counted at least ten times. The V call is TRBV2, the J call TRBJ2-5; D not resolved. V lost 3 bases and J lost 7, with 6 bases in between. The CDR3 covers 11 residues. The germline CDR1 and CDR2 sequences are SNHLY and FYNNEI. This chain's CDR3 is CASSDLATQYF. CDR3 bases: TGTGCCAGCAGTGACCTTGCGACCCAGTACTTC. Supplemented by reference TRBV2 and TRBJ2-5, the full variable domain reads EPEVTQTPSHQVTQMGQEVILRCVPISNHLYFYWYRQILGQKVEFLVSFYNNEISEKSEIFDDQFSVERPDGSNFTLKIRSTKLEDSAMYFCASSDLATQYFGPGTRLLVL.

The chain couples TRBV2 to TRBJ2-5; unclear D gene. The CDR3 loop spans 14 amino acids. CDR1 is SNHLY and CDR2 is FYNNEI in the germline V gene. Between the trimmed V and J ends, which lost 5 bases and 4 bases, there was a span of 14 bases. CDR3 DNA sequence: TGTGCCAGCAGTCCCGGGCCGTCCGGAGAGACCCAGTACTTC. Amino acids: CASSPGPSGETQYF.

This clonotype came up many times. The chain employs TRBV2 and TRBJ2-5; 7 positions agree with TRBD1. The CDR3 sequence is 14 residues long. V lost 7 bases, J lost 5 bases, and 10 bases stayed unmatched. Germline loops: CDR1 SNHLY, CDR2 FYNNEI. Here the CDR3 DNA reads TGTGCCAGCACTCGAAACAGGGGTACTGAGACCCAGTACTTC. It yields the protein CASTRNRGTETQYF. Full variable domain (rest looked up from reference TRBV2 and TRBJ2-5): EPEVTQTPSHQVTQMGQEVILRCVPISNHLYFYWYRQILGQKVEFLVSFYNNEISEKSEIFDDQFSVERPDGSNFTLKIRSTKLEDSAMYFCASTRNRGTETQYFGPGTRLLVL.

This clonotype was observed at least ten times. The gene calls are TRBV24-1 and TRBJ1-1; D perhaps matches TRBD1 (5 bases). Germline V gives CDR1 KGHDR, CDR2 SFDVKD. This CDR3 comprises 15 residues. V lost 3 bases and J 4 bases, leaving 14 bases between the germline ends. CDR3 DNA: TGTGCCACCAGTGATCCCAGGCTGGGGGGCACTGAAGCTTTCTTT. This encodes CATSDPRLGGTEAFF.

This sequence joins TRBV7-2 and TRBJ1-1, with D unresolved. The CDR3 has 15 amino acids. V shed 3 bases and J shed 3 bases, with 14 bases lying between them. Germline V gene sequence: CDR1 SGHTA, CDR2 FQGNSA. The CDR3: CASSFRRGSDTEAFF. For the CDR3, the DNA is TGTGCCAGCAGCTTCAGACGTGGGTCGGACACTGAAGCTTTCTTT.

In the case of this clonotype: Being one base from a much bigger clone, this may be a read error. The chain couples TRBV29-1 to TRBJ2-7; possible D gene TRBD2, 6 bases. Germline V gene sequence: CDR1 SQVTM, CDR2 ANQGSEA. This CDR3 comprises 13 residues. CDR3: CSARGGIVYEQCF. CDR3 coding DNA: TGCAGCGCTCGTGGAGGGATTGTCTACGAGCAGTGCTTC.

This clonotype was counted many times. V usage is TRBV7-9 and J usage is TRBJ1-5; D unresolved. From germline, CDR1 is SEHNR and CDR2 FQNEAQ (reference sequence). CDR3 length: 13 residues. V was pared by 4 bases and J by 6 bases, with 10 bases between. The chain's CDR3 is CASSSMGGQPQHF. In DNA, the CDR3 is TGTGCCAGCAGCTCTATGGGTGGTCAGCCCCAGCATTTT.

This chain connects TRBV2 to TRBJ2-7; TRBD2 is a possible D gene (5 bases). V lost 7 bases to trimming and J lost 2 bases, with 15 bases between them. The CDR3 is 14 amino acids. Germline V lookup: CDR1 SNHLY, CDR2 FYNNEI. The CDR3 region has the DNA TGTGCCAGCAATCGGGGTGCCGGAGCCTACGAGCAGTACTTC. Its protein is CASNRGAGAYEQYF. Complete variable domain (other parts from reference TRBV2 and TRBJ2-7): EPEVTQTPSHQVTQMGQEVILRCVPISNHLYFYWYRQILGQKVEFLVSFYNNEISEKSEIFDDQFSVERPDGSNFTLKIRSTKLEDSAMYFCASNRGAGAYEQYFGPGTRLTVT.

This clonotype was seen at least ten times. The CDR3 here is CSCPGRTGTGELFF. The CDR3 coding sequence is TGCAGCTGTCCGGGACGCACGGGCACCGGGGAGCTGTTTTTT. This rearrangement joins TRBV29-1 to TRBJ2-2, with D perhaps matching TRBD1 or TRBD2 (5 bases each). Trimming took off 8 bases at V and 4 bases at J, with 17 bases between the two ends. The CDR3 is 14 residues long. Germline assignment: CDR1 SQVTM and CDR2 ANQGSEA.

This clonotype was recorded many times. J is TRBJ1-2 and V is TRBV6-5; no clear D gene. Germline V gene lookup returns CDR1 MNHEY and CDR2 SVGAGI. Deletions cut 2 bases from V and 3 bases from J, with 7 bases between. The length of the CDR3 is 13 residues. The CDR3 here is CASSYERDYGYTF. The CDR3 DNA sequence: TGTGCCAGCAGTTACGAGCGGGACTATGGCTACACCTTC.

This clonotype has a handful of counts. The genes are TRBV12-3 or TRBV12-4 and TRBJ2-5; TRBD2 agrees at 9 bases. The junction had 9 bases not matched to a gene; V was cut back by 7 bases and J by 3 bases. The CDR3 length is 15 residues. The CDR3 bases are TGTGCCAGCAAAGTTAGCGGGAGTCTTAAAGAGACCCAGTACTTC. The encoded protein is CASKVSGSLKETQYF.

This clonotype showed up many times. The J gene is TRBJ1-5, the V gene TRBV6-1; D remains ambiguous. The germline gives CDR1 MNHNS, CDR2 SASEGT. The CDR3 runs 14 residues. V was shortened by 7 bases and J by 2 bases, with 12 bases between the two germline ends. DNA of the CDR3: TGTGCCAGCAAGGAGGGTTGGGGCAATCAGCCCCAGCATTTT. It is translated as CASKEGWGNQPQHF.

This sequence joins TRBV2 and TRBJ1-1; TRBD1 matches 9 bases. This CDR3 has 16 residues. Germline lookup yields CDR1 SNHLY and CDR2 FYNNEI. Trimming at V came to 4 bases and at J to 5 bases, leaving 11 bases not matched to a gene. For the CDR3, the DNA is TGTGCCAGCAGTGGCGGGCAGGGACAGGGAGTTACTGAAGCTTTCTTT. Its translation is CASSGGQGQGVTEAFF.

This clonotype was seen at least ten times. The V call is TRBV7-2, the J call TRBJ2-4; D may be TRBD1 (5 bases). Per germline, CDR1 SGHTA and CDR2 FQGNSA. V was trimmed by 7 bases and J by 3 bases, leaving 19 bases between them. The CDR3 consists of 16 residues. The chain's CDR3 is CASTNQGVYSKNIQYF. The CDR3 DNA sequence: TGTGCCAGCACAAACCAAGGGGTTTATAGCAAAAACATTCAGTACTTC. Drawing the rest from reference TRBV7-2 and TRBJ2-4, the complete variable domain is GAGVSQSPSNKVTEKGKDVELRCDPISGHTALYWYRQSLGQGLEFLIYFQGNSAPDKSGLPSDRFSAERTGGSVSTLTIQRTQQEDSAVYLCASTNQGVYSKNIQYFGAGTRLSVL.

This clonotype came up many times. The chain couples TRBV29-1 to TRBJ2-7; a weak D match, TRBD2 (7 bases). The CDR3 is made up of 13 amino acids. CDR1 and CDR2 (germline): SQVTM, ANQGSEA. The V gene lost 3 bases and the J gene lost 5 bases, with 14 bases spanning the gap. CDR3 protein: CSVEGGAAHEQYF. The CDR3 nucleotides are TGCAGCGTTGAGGGGGGGGCCGCCCACGAGCAGTACTTC.

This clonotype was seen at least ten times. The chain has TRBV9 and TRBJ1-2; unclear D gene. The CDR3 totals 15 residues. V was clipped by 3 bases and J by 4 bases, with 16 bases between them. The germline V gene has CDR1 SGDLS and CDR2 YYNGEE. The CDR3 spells CASSEGRVGSYGYTF. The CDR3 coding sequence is TGTGCCAGCAGCGAGGGTAGGGTAGGAAGCTATGGCTACACCTTC.

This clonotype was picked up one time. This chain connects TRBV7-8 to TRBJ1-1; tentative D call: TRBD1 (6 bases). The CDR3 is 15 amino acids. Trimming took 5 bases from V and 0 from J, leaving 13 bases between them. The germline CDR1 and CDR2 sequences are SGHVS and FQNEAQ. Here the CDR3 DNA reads TGTGCCAGCAGCCCCCGGACAGCGTTGAACACTGAAGCTTTCTTT. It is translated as CASSPRTALNTEAFF.

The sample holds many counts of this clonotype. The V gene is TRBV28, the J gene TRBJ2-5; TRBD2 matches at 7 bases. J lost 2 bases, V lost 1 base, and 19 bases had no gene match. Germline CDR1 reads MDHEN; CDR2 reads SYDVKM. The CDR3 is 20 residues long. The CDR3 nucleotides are TGTGCCAGCAGTTTATTCGCGGACACCCGGCCGGGGGGTGCACAAGAGACCCAGTACTTC. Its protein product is CASSLFADTRPGGAQETQYF.

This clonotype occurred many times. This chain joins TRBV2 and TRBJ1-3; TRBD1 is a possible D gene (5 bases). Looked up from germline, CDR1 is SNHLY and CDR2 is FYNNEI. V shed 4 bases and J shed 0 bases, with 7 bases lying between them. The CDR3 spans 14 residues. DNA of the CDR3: TGTGCCAGCAGTGGGACAACCTCTGGAAACACCATATATTTT. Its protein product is CASSGTTSGNTIYF.

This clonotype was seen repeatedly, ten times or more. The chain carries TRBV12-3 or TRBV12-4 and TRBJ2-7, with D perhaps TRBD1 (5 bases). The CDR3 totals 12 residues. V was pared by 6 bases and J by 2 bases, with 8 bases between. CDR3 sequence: CASSRATYEQYF. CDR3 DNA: TGTGCCAGCAGCAGGGCGACCTACGAGCAGTACTTC.